This TCR beta chain was sequenced in a study of blood T cell repertoires in COVID-19. Per the original methods: For nucleated cells, counts were estimated from reference gene primer amplification. TCRdb keeps only in-frame clones here, not all; method: immunoSEQ multiplex PCR. The V and J calls and the clone size are those of that table, but D and trimming were determined from the DNA. This sample yields some 250,000 clones, of which approximately 85% are seen a single time; less than 2.5% belongs to the top ten. Germline V lookup: CDR1 SGHKS, CDR2 YYEKEE (reference sequence). Trimming removed 1 base at V and 6 bases at J, with 11 bases between. There are 14 residues in the CDR3.

Sequencing was performed on PBMCs or T cells enriched from blood (not recorded which). The clonotype comes from a woman aged 45-59 years who had recovered from COVID-19. This rearrangement joins TRBV5-5 to TRBJ2-1; D may be TRBD1 (5 bases). The CDR3 DNA reads TGTGCCAGCAGCTTGTGGGGCGGTCTCAATGAGCAGTTCTTC. The encoded protein is CASSLWGGLNEQFF.